The following is a T cell receptor (beta chain) sequence with its context. Its antigen remains unidentified. This record belongs to a study of T cell repertoires in ileal Crohn's disease. Looking at the study overall: About half received postoperative treatment, under 14 with thiopurines and approximately 19 anti-TNF. Findings and limits, study-wide: Compared with non-smokers, active smokers at surgery showed more clonal expansions.

The CDR3 contains 15 residues. The J segment lost 7 bases and the V segment lost 6 bases, leaving 12 bases of the junction unmatched. Germline V gene sequence: CDR1 MNHEY, CDR2 SVGAGI. TCRB immunosequencing input was roughly 500 nanograms of biopsy DNA per sample. The assay was immunoSEQ multiplex PCR, and TCRdb's table has in-frame clones only and misses some. The sample records 5,000 or so clones, roughly 79% being singletons. V gene TRBV6-5 combines with J gene TRBJ2-1, with TRBD2 matching over 7 bases. Material for sequencing was ileal tissue. The clonotype was recovered from an adult with Crohn's disease. Here the CDR3 DNA reads TGTGCCAGCAGCCGAAGGGACTACCCCCTGAATGAGCAGTTCTTC. This gives the protein CASSRRDYPLNEQFF.